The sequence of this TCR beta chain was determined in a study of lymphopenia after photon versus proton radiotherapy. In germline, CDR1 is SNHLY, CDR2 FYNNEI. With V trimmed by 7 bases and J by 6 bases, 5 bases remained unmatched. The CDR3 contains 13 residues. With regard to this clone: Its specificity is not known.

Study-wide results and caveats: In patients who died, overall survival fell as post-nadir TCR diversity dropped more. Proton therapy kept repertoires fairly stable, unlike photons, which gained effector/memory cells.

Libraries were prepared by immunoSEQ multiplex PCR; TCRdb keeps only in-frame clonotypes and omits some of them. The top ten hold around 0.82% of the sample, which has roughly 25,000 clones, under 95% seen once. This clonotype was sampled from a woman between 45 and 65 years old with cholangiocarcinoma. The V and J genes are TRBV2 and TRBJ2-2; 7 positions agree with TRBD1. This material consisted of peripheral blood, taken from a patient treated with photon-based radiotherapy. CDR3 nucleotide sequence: TGTGCCAGCACTACACAGGGGCCCGGGGAGCTGTTTTTT. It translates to CASTTQGPGELFF.